This entry is about one TCR beta chain. Its antigen is as yet unknown. This entry comes from a study of T cells in localized non-small cell lung cancer. Trimming cost V 10 bases and J 7 bases, with 23 bases left between them. The CDR3 sequence is 14 residues long. The germline CDR1 and CDR2 sequences are LNHDA and SQIVND (reference sequence). Findings of the study overall: Because researchers sequenced only one region of the tumor, heterogeneity is still possible.

Assay: immunoSEQ multiplex PCR; the TCRdb copy retains only in-frame clones and omits some. This repertoire shows some 33,000 clones, about 91% found once; its top ten account for approximately 5.2%. V gene TRBV19 combines with J gene TRBJ2-7, with a weak D call TRBD2 (5 bases). This sample comprised PBMCs, obtained before any cancer treatment. This TCR derives from a man aged 40 to 69 with stage II lung adenocarcinoma. CDR3 coding DNA: TGTGCCACTTCTCCCGGGGTACCTACGAGAGAGCAGTACTTC. It encodes CATSPGVPTREQYF.